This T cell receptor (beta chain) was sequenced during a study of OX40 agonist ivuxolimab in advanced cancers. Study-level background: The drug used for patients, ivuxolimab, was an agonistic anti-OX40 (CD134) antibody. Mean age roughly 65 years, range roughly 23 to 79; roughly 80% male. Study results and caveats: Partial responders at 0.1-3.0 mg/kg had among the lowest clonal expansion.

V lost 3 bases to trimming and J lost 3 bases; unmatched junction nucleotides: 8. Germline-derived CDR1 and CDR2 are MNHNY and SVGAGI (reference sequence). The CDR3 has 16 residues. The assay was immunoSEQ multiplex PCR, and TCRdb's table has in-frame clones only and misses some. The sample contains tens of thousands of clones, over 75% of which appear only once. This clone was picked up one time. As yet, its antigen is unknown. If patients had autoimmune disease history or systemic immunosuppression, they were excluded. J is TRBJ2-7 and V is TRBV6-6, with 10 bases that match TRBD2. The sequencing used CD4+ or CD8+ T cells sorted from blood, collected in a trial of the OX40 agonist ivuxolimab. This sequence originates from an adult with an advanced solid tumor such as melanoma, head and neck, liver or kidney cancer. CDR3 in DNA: TGTGCCAGCAGTTATAGGAGCGGGGGGGCTTACTACGAGCAGTACTTC. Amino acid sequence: CASSYRSGGAYYEQYF.